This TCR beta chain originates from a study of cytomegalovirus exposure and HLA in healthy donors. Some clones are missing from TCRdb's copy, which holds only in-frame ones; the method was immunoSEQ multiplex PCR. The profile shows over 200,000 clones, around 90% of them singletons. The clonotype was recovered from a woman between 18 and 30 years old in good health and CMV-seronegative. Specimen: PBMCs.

The CDR3 region is CASSLTAGYEQYF. In DNA form, the CDR3 reads TGTGCCAGCAGTCTGACAGCTGGATACGAGCAGTACTTC. The rearrangement joins TRBV6-6 to TRBJ2-7, with a weak D call TRBD1 (5 bases). Between the trimmed V and J ends, which lost 5 bases and 4 bases, there was a span of 12 bases. Per germline, CDR1 MNHNY and CDR2 SVGAGI (reference sequence). The CDR3 has 13 residues.